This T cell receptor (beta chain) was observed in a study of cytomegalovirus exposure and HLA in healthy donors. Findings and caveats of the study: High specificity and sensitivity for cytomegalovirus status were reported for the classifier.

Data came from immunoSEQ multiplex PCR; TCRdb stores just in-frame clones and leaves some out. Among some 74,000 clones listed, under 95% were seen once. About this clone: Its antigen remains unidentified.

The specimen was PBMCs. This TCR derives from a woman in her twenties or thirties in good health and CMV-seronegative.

CDR3 coding DNA: TGTGCCAGCGTTCCCTCAGAGGCTAGTGAAAAACTGTTTTTT. This encodes CASVPSEASEKLFF. This chain joins TRBV2 and TRBJ1-4; no definite D call. Germline V gene lookup returns CDR1 SNHLY and CDR2 FYNNEI. The CDR3 sequence is 14 residues long. Deletions cut 8 bases from V and 7 bases from J, with 17 bases between.